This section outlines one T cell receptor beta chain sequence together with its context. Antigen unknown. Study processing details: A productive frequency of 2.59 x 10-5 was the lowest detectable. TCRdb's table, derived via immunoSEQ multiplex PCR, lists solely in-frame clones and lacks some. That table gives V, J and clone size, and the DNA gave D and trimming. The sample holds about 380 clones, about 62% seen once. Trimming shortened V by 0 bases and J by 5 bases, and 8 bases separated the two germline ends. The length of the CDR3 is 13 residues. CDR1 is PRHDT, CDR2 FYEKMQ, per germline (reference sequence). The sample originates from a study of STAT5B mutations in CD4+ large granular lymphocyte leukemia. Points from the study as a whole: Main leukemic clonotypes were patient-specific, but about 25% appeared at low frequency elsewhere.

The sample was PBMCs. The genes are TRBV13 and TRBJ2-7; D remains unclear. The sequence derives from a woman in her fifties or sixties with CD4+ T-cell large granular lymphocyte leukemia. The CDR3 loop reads CASSLGLSHEQYF. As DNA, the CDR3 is TGTGCCAGCAGCTTAGGCCTATCGCACGAGCAGTACTTC.